Listed below are T cell receptor beta chains from one sample, sequenced in a study of T-cell memory formation after mild COVID-19. TCRdb re-called the 5' RACE reads through MiXCR, storing one row per CDR3 protein. The sample has tens of thousands of distinct CDR3 sequences; about 14% are singletons. The sample comprised PBMCs or a T cell subset sorted from them (not recorded which). These receptors were taken from an adult woman who had mild COVID-19 (a few samples of this study predate the infection). Cell type and time point are not known. CDR3s include the opening cysteine and the closing phenylalanine or tryptophan. D genes are given only for firm matches. Clone size is stated in some rows and not others, as once, few, many or a class when expanded.

v_call	j_call	d_call	clone_size	cdr3_aa	cdr3_nt
TRBV30	TRBJ1-1	-	few	CAWSNTEAFF	TGTGCCTGGAGTAACACTGAAGCTTTCTTT
TRBV19	TRBJ2-2	-	-	CASSSYYGRTAGELFF	TGTGCCAGTAGTTCTTACTACGGGAGAACGGCCGGGGAGCTGTTTTTT
TRBV5-1	TRBJ2-1	-	few	CASSWREKGNEQFF	TGCGCCAGCAGCTGGCGGGAAAAGGGGAATGAGCAGTTCTTC
TRBV6-1	TRBJ2-2	TRBD2	many	CASSGLADTGELFF	TGTGCCAGCAGTGGACTAGCGGACACCGGGGAGCTGTTTTTT
TRBV5-1	TRBJ2-1	-	-	CASSLYSSWEQFF	TGCGCCAGCAGCTTGTATAGCTCATGGGAGCAGTTCTTC
TRBV7-9	TRBJ2-5	-	few	CASSLETGETQYF	TGTGCCAGCAGCTTAGAGACAGGAGAGACCCAGTACTTC
TRBV3-1	TRBJ2-3	-	few	CASSQDLEDTQYF	TGTGCCAGCAGCCAAGATTTGGAGGATACGCAGTATTTT
TRBV25-1	TRBJ1-6	-	-	CASSVEGNNSPLHF	TGTGCCAGCAGTGTCGAAGGGAATAATTCACCCCTCCACTTT
TRBV7-8	TRBJ2-1	TRBD1	many	CASSLEDFGQGVYNEQFF	TGTGCCAGCAGCTTAGAAGATTTTGGACAGGGGGTCTACAATGAGCAGTTCTTC
TRBV12-3/TRBV12-4	TRBJ1-2	-	-	CASRTSLYGLDYGYTF	TGTGCCAGCAGAACGAGTTTATATGGTTTGGACTATGGCTACACCTTC
TRBV7-2	TRBJ2-3	TRBD2	few	CASSHLLAGGGTQYF	TGTGCCAGCAGCCATTTACTAGCGGGAGGAGGAACGCAGTATTTT
TRBV5-6	TRBJ1-4	-	-	CASSLKTGIEKLFF	TGTGCCAGCAGCTTGAAGACAGGCATTGAAAAACTGTTTTTT
TRBV4-3	TRBJ2-1	TRBD2	many	CASSQDHPGTSGIDEQFF	TGCGCCAGCAGCCAAGATCATCCAGGGACTAGCGGGATCGATGAGCAGTTCTTC
TRBV15	TRBJ2-1	TRBD2	few	CATSSGFRTSGAYNEQFF	TGTGCCACCAGCAGCGGCTTCAGGACTAGTGGTGCCTACAATGAGCAGTTCTTC
TRBV5-5	TRBJ2-3	-	few	CASSLGAGYKIGDPPFVDTQYF	TGTGCCAGCAGCTTGGGTGCGGGTTATAAGATCGGGGACCCTCCGTTCGTAGATACGCAGTATTTT
TRBV29-1	TRBJ1-6	-	few	CSVENIRGSSYNSPLHF	TGCAGCGTTGAGAACATCAGGGGAAGCTCCTATAATTCACCCCTCCACTTT